Listed below are T cell receptor beta chains from one sample, sequenced in a study of T cell repertoires in cytomegalovirus infection. These receptors' antigens are unknown. Using its own MiXCR run on the reads, TCRdb lists one record per CDR3 protein. This sample has approximately 300,000 distinct CDR3 sequences, with 25% found just once. Sequenced material: cultured PBMCs, taken from culture after CMV antigen stimulation. The receptors shown here come from a human donor in good health (CMV status not recorded). Some clones in this sample may be carry-over from other donors' samples. Both conserved end residues are part of each CDR3. Fields, in order: V gene, D gene, clone size, J gene, CDR3 protein. A D gene is named only where the DNA matches it firmly. Expanded clones are given a class, and other clones once, few, many or no size at all.

>TRBV4-2|-|many|TRBJ1-2
CASSQDGRGYTF
>TRBV12-5|-|-|TRBJ1-1
CASGSPGDLNTEAFF
>TRBV6-5|-|many|TRBJ1-3
CASSYQGTGNTIYF
>TRBV7-2|TRBD2|-|TRBJ2-3
CASSSQGGSVGTDTQYF
>TRBV7-2|-|many|TRBJ1-1
CASSFRGGNTEAFF
>TRBV11-2|TRBD2|-|TRBJ2-2
CASSLGTGGDSNGELFF
>TRBV28|-|few|TRBJ2-1
CASSPGGAQSYNEQFF
>TRBV7-6|-|-|TRBJ2-1
CASSLVLSSYNEQFF
>TRBV5-1|-|-|TRBJ1-4
CASSLNGEVPEKLFF
>TRBV7-8|-|many|TRBJ2-3
CASSLALVVTDTQYF
>TRBV27|-|-|TRBJ2-5
CASSLSSRLTQYF
>TRBV7-6|-|-|TRBJ1-1
CASSAGTEAFF
>TRBV7-9|-|few|TRBJ2-1
CASSPTAGEKPFYNEQFF
>TRBV7-8|-|many|TRBJ2-3
CASSFRNRQASTDTQYF
>TRBV6-2/TRBV6-3|-|many|TRBJ2-1
CASNQPPYDEQFF
>TRBV6-2/TRBV6-3|-|many|TRBJ2-2
CASSMTETGELFF
>TRBV4-1|-|few|TRBJ1-5
CASSHKRNGSNNQPQHF
>TRBV28|-|few|TRBJ1-4
CASTKRQELFF
>TRBV6-5|TRBD2|many|TRBJ2-5
CASSYSILAGGPQETQYF
>TRBV24-1|TRBD2|-|TRBJ2-1
CATSDPWGTSGSSMSSYNEQFF
>TRBV11-3|-|-|TRBJ2-1
CASSLGPAGEQFF
>TRBV11-3|-|-|TRBJ1-2
CASSLDRAEYGYGYTF
>TRBV11-3|TRBD1|-|TRBJ1-1
CASSWRTGNTEAFF
>TRBV10-2|-|-|TRBJ1-1
CASGREAGTEAFF
>TRBV7-2|TRBD2|many|TRBJ2-5
CASSPYRLAEPPKYF
>TRBV7-2|-|-|TRBJ1-5
CASSLARGRNQPQHF
>TRBV12-3/TRBV12-4|-|-|TRBJ2-5
CASSPPTDQETQYF
>TRBV12-3/TRBV12-4|-|few|TRBJ2-1
CASSRSNEQFF
>TRBV7-2|-|-|TRBJ2-3
CASSFTGGGHTDTQYF
>TRBV12-3/TRBV12-4|-|-|TRBJ1-1
CASSPPTGRTEAFF
>TRBV29-1|-|-|TRBJ2-2
CSFWGTPPGELFF
>TRBV27|TRBD2|once|TRBJ2-2
CASRKLAGGGTGELFF
>TRBV28|TRBD2|-|TRBJ2-7
CASSFVSSGSYEQYF
>TRBV20-1|-|-|TRBJ2-7
CSATTGTARSYEQYF
>TRBV4-1|-|-|TRBJ2-7
CASSQDRGRTYEQYF
>TRBV7-2|TRBD2|many|TRBJ2-1
CASSLDPATSGRSQFF
>TRBV6-2/TRBV6-3|-|many|TRBJ2-2
CASSYTREGVDTGELFF
>TRBV6-5|-|-|TRBJ2-7
CATSYRSGLYEQYF
>TRBV12-5|-|few|TRBJ1-5
CASGFGGGNQPQHF
>TRBV10-3|-|few|TRBJ1-1
CAITAIKGTEAFF
>TRBV6-2/TRBV6-3|-|few|TRBJ2-7
CASSSGGRPYEQYF
>TRBV24-1|TRBD1|many|TRBJ1-2
CATSDSDRPEGRYGYTF
>TRBV11-3|TRBD1|many|TRBJ1-5
CASSSLRMDRGPQPSISSNQPQHF
>TRBV6-2/TRBV6-3|TRBD2|-|TRBJ2-5
CASSASGGQETQYF
>TRBV7-8|TRBD2|few|TRBJ2-1
CASSFLAGFEFF
>TRBV7-9|TRBD2|-|TRBJ2-3
CASSPPSGPSTDTQYF